These 18 T cell receptor beta chains came from one sample sequenced in a study of post-analysis software for immune sequencing data (dated by TCRdb to between 2015 and 2017). No antigens are known for them. What the work shows at the level of the full study, not this receptor alone: Significantly higher frequencies in patients than in controls were found for roughly 5 TRBV segments, including TRBV5-6, TRBV5-1 and TRBV20-1.

The library relied on PCR. These reads were obtained on an Illumina HiSeq 2500. To reduce PCR and sequencing biases, unique molecular identifiers were built into the TCR beta cDNA libraries. In-frame beta chains were kept once TCRdb had trimmed the public reads at Q25 with fastp and called clones with MiXCR. Each entry is one CDR3 protein sequence, shown with its most common DNA and genes. In this sample the table shows roughly 170,000 distinct CDR3 sequences, over 25% of which occur a single time. About 1.6% of the sample lies in the top ten. Sequenced: blood. Every receptor here comes from a girl aged 5-17 years with multiple sclerosis.

The chain recombines TRBV28 with TRBJ1-4; TRBD1 might be the D (5 bases). The V gene's germline CDR1 is MDHEN and CDR2 SYDVKM. CDR3 length: 13 amino acids. The germline V and J ends were trimmed by 3 bases and 12 bases, with 14 bases remaining between them. The CDR3 region is CASSFGTPAELFF. The CDR3 coding sequence is TGTGCCAGCAGTTTTGGGACCCCGGCGGAACTGTTTTTT.

This clonotype was seen many times. The chain employs TRBV5-4 and TRBJ2-7, with D possibly matching TRBD1 (6 bases). V was clipped by 2 bases and J by 2 bases, with 14 bases between them. This CDR3 region has 15 residues. Germline CDR1 reads SGHNT; CDR2 reads YYREEE (reference sequence). The CDR3 loop reads CASSLDQGKTYEQYF. DNA of the CDR3: TGTGCCAGCAGCTTAGACCAGGGGAAGACCTACGAGCAGTACTTC.

The chain carries TRBV4-2 and TRBJ2-5; 9 bases are a match to TRBD2. The J call may be incorrect, as the DNA end agrees better with TRBJ2-7. The length of the CDR3 is 14 residues. CDR1 is LGHNA and CDR2 is YNFKEQ in the germline V gene. CDR3: CASSPGTSTYEQYF. The CDR3 region has the DNA TGTGCCAGCAGCCCCGGGACTAGCACTTACGAGCAGTACTTC.

The sample holds a few counts of this clonotype. The rearrangement uses TRBV12-3 or TRBV12-4 and TRBJ2-2; D perhaps matches TRBD1 (5 bases). The length of the CDR3 is 14 residues. V lost 2 bases and J 5 bases, leaving 9 bases between the germline ends. CDR3 coding DNA: TGTGCCAGCAGTTTAATCCAGGGAACCGGGGAGCTGTTTTTT. It encodes CASSLIQGTGELFF.

This clonotype was seen a few times. The chain carries TRBV10-3 and TRBJ1-4, with D uncertain. V was clipped by 3 bases and J by 8 bases, with 16 bases between them. The germline CDR1 and CDR2 sequences are ENHRY and SYGVKD. The CDR3 runs to 15 residues. CDR3 sequence reads: CAISDGVGSYEKLFF. The CDR3 DNA reads TGTGCCATCAGTGACGGTGTGGGCAGCTACGAAAAACTGTTTTTT.

With respect to this clonotype: A much larger clone differs by one base, so this may be a read error. The chain is built from TRBV20-1 and TRBJ2-1, with 12 bases identical to TRBD2. The CDR3 consists of 16 residues. The V segment lost 6 bases and the J segment 8 bases; nucleotides outside the gene matches: 14. Germline CDR1 DFQATT, CDR2 SNEGSKA (reference sequence). The CDR3 sequence: CSAGTPTSGSTDEQFF. CDR3 sequence (DNA): TGCAGTGCCGGGACCCCGACTAGCGGGAGTACGGATGAGCAGTTCTTC.

The genes are TRBV28 and TRBJ2-5; 7 bases match TRBD1. CDR3 length: 14 residues. From germline, CDR1 is MDHEN and CDR2 SYDVKM. J gave up 0 bases and V 8 bases, and 6 bases lay outside the gene matches. CDR3 nucleotides: TGTGCCAGCGAGGGGGCAATAAACCAAGAGACCCAGTACTTC. Translated, it gives CASEGAINQETQYF.

This chain joins TRBV20-1 and TRBJ1-1; unclear D gene. V was cut by 1 base and J by 5 bases, with 11 bases left in between. The germline V gene encodes CDR1 DFQATT and CDR2 SNEGSKA (reference sequence). The CDR3 is made up of 13 amino acids. The CDR3 nucleotides read TGCAGTGCTAGAGTTGTGTTGGATACTGAAGCTTTCTTT. Protein product: CSARVVLDTEAFF.

The V gene is TRBV7-6, the J gene TRBJ2-6; 7 bases fit TRBD1. The CDR3 is made up of 15 amino acids. Germline values: CDR1 SGHVS, CDR2 FNYEAQ. Germline trimming cut 5 bases from V and 4 bases from J; bases unmatched to any gene: 5. CDR3 in DNA: TGTGCCAGCAGCGCTGGGACAGCCGGGGCCAACGTCCTGACTTTC. Protein sequence: CASSAGTAGANVLTF.

This clonotype was recorded many times. This chain uses TRBV28 with TRBJ2-7, with D perhaps being TRBD1 or TRBD2 (5 bases each). The germline V gene has CDR1 MDHEN and CDR2 SYDVKM. V lost 5 bases and J lost 6, with 8 bases in between. The length of the CDR3 is 11 residues. CDR3 protein: CASSPRGEQYF. The CDR3 region has the DNA TGTGCCAGCAGTCCGAGGGGCGAGCAGTACTTC.

The rearrangement links TRBV5-1 to TRBJ1-6; TRBD1 might be the D (6 bases). This CDR3 comprises 15 residues. Germline values: CDR1 SGHRS, CDR2 YFSETQ. The germline V and J ends were trimmed by 6 bases and 0 bases, with 10 bases remaining between them. The CDR3 nucleotides are TGCGCCAGCAACTCGGACAGCTCCTATAATTCACCCCTCCACTTT. Protein sequence: CASNSDSSYNSPLHF.

The CDR3 loop reads CASSLAGDRGREQYF. In DNA form, the CDR3 reads TGCGCCAGCAGCTTGGCCGGGGACAGGGGGCGCGAGCAGTACTTC. V usage is TRBV5-1 and J usage is TRBJ2-7, with TRBD1 identical over 12 bases. V lost 0 bases to trimming and J lost 6 bases; unmatched junction nucleotides: 4. Germline loops: CDR1 SGHRS, CDR2 YFSETQ. The CDR3 consists of 15 residues.

This clonotype was counted ten times or more. This chain uses TRBV9 with TRBJ1-2, with D possibly TRBD1 on 5 matching bases. The CDR3 sequence is 16 residues long. The germline V gene encodes CDR1 SGDLS and CDR2 YYNGEE. The V end was cut by 4 bases, the J end by 4 bases, with 20 bases between. In DNA, the CDR3 is TGTGCCAGCAGCAATCCCAGGGCAGAGCACCGCTATGGCTACACCTTC. Translating it yields CASSNPRAEHRYGYTF.

There are many counts of this clonotype. The chain couples TRBV9 to TRBJ2-7, with D unresolved. Germline CDR1 SGDLS, CDR2 YYNGEE. Trimming pared 4 bases from V and 5 bases from J, leaving 13 bases between. This CDR3 is built from 13 residues. The CDR3 sequence: CASSIQGSDEQYF. As DNA, the CDR3 is TGTGCCAGCAGCATCCAAGGGTCTGACGAGCAGTACTTC. The variable domain in full, completed from reference TRBV9 and TRBJ2-7, reads DSGVTQTPKHLITATGQRVTLRCSPRSGDLSVYWYQQSLDQGLQFLIQYYNGEERAKGNILERFSAQQFPDLHSELNLSSLELGDSALYFCASSIQGSDEQYFGPGTRLTVT.

Only a few counts were recorded for this clonotype. The J gene is TRBJ2-1, the V gene TRBV20-1; D is unclear. V lost 1 base and J lost 4, with 14 bases in between. CDR3 size: 15 residues. CDR1 and CDR2 (germline): DFQATT, SNEGSKA (reference sequence). CDR3 in DNA: TGCAGTGCTAGAGCCCCCCTAGTGGGGTACAATGAGCAGTTCTTC. Translating gives CSARAPLVGYNEQFF.

This clonotype was seen many times. The chain combines TRBV6-6 with TRBJ2-5; TRBD2 matches 9 bases. V lost 5 bases to trimming and J lost 5 bases; unmatched junction nucleotides: 15. Looked up from germline, CDR1 is MNHNY and CDR2 is SVGAGI (reference sequence). The length of the CDR3 is 17 residues. For the CDR3, the DNA is TGTGCCAGCAGTACCCGGGGACTAGCAGGGCCCGGGGAGACCCAGTACTTC. Protein product: CASSTRGLAGPGETQYF.

To note about this clonotype: A much larger clone differs by one base, so this may be a read error. CDR3 nucleotide sequence: TGCGCCAGCAGCTACGGACAGGGGATAAATGAGCAGTTCTTC. Encoded protein: CASSYGQGINEQFF. The chain has TRBV4-1 and TRBJ2-1, with 9 bases aligning to TRBD1. This CDR3 is built from 14 residues. V trimming: 5 bases; J trimming: 7 bases; junction bases outside the gene matches: 6. Looked up from germline, CDR1 is MGHRA and CDR2 is YSYEKL.

This clonotype was picked up many times. The chain uses TRBV10-2 and TRBJ2-1; 7 nucleotides align to TRBD2. Germline lookup yields CDR1 WSHSY and CDR2 SAAADI. Trimming removed 3 bases from V and 5 bases from J; junction bases left unmatched: 13. The CDR3 loop spans 17 amino acids. The CDR3 DNA sequence: TGCGCCAGCAGTGATAGCGGGTGGGCTAGCGGTCACAATGAGCAGTTCTTC. Encoded protein: CASSDSGWASGHNEQFF.